Presented here are 25 T cell receptor beta chains from one specimen sequenced in a study of identical twins. MiXCR, applied by TCRdb to the 5' RACE reads, yields one record per CDR3 protein. The sample lists some 710,000 distinct CDR3 sequences, roughly 6% occurring once. Sequencing was done on a sample of naive T cells sorted from blood. The receptors shown here come from a man aged 18 to 35 in good health.

The chain is built from TRBV6-2 or TRBV6-3 and TRBJ2-1; 7 nucleotides line up with TRBD2. This CDR3 contains 14 residues. Germline CDR1 and CDR2: MNHEY and SVGEGT. Losses at the gene ends were 4 bases for V and 4 bases for J; bases not matched to a gene: 4. CDR3 amino acids: CASSFRGGYNEQFF. The CDR3, as DNA: TGTGCCAGCAGTTTCCGCGGGGGTTACAATGAGCAGTTCTTC.

This clonotype was seen many times. This chain connects TRBV12-3 or TRBV12-4 to TRBJ2-1; D is possibly TRBD2 (5 bases). The length of the CDR3 is 13 residues. The V end was cut by 7 bases, the J end by 3 bases, with 10 bases between. CDR3 protein: CASNPGNYNEQFF. The DNA for the CDR3 is TGTGCCAGCAACCCGGGAAACTACAATGAGCAGTTCTTC.

This clonotype was seen only once. The V call is TRBV12-3 or TRBV12-4, the J call TRBJ2-1; 13 nucleotides line up with TRBD2. V shed 3 bases, J shed 3 bases, and the junction held 5 bases outside the gene matches. There are 17 residues in the CDR3. The CDR3 DNA follows: TGTGCCAGCAGTTTTGGACTAGCGGGAGTAAACTACAATGAGCAGTTCTTC. This encodes CASSFGLAGVNYNEQFF.

This clonotype has a handful of counts. This chain connects TRBV25-1 to TRBJ2-2; 7 bases map to TRBD1. The V and J ends lost 4 bases and 7 bases, in that order; junction bases with no gene match: 6. CDR1 is MGHDK and CDR2 is SYGVNS in the germline V gene. The CDR3 extends over 14 amino acids. CDR3 loop: CASSGQGLSGELFF. The CDR3 DNA follows: TGTGCCAGCAGTGGACAGGGCTTAAGCGGGGAGCTGTTTTTT.

This sequence joins TRBV19 and TRBJ1-5, with D maybe TRBD1 (6 bases). This CDR3 has 12 residues. CDR1 and CDR2 (germline): LNHDA, SQIVND (reference sequence). V lost 6 bases and J lost 10, with 13 bases in between. This CDR3 is CASSPGAVPQHF. The DNA for the CDR3 is TGTGCCAGTAGCCCAGGGGCCGTACCCCAGCATTTT.

This rearrangement joins TRBV4-3 to TRBJ1-4, with a tentative D call TRBD1 (5 bases). The CDR3 spans 15 residues. Trimming stripped 0 bases from V and 8 bases from J, with 13 bases between. Germline CDR1 LGHNA, CDR2 YSLEER. The CDR3 protein is CASSQEGREGEKLFF. In DNA, the CDR3 is TGCGCCAGCAGCCAAGAGGGCAGGGAAGGGGAAAAACTGTTTTTT.

This clonotype was observed a few times. The gene calls are TRBV9 and TRBJ2-1; a weak D match, TRBD2 (5 bases). This CDR3 spans 14 amino acids. Germline V gives CDR1 SGDLS, CDR2 YYNGEE. V was cut by 4 bases and J by 4 bases, with 12 bases left in between. CDR3 sequence: CASSPRWEYNEQFF. Here the CDR3 DNA reads TGTGCCAGCAGCCCTAGGTGGGAGTACAATGAGCAGTTCTTC.

V is TRBV5-5 and J is TRBJ2-5; TRBD2 matches at 7 bases. Germline CDR1 SGHKS, CDR2 YYEKEE (reference sequence). This CDR3 has 15 amino acids. V trimming: 3 bases; J trimming: 1 base; junction bases outside the gene matches: 6. The CDR3 nucleotides are TGTGCCAGCAGCTCCGGGACTACCGTCCAAGAGACCCAGTACTTC. It translates to CASSSGTTVQETQYF. Full variable domain (rest looked up from reference TRBV5-5 and TRBJ2-5): DAGVTQSPTHLIKTRGQQVTLRCSPISGHKSVSWYQQVLGQGPQFIFQYYEKEERGRGNFPDRFSARQFPNYSSELNVNALLLGDSALYLCASSSGTTVQETQYFGPGTRLLVL.

The chain combines TRBV9 with TRBJ1-1, with D hard to call. Germline loops: CDR1 SGDLS, CDR2 YYNGEE. This CDR3 is 16 amino acids long. The V and J ends lost 2 bases and 1 base respectively, with 15 bases between them. The CDR3 loop is CASSVTSPMRNTEAFF. The CDR3 bases are TGTGCCAGCAGCGTTACCAGCCCTATGAGGAACACTGAAGCTTTCTTT.

At least ten counts were recorded for this clonotype. The V call is TRBV5-1, the J call TRBJ1-6; 10 nucleotides match TRBD1. Unmatched junction bases numbered 5, after V lost 4 bases and J lost 7 bases. The CDR3 has 15 residues. In germline, CDR1 is SGHRS, CDR2 YFSETQ. The CDR3 DNA follows: TGCGCCAGCAGCCCCCCGGGACAGGGGAATTCACCCCTCCACTTT. Translation gives CASSPPGQGNSPLHF.

This clonotype showed up just a few times. V usage is TRBV15 and J usage is TRBJ2-7; 8 bases align to TRBD1. The CDR3 runs to 14 residues. J was trimmed by 5 bases and V by 1 base; bases with no gene match: 4. Germline V gene sequence: CDR1 LNHNV, CDR2 YYDKDF (reference sequence). CDR3 region: CATSRGSGGDEQYF. The CDR3 DNA reads TGTGCCACCAGCAGAGGCTCAGGGGGCGACGAGCAGTACTTC. The full variable domain, completed using reference TRBV15 and TRBJ2-7, is DAMVIQNPRYQVTQFGKPVTLSCSQTLNHNVMYWYQQKSSQAPKLLFHYYDKDFNNEADTPDNFQSRRPNTSFCFLDIRSPGLGDTAMYLCATSRGSGGDEQYFGPGTRLTVT.

This clonotype has a handful of counts. The V gene is TRBV5-1, the J gene TRBJ2-1, with D maybe TRBD2 (6 bases). This CDR3 contains 15 residues. V lost 2 bases, J lost 6 bases, and 15 bases lay in between. The germline CDR1 and CDR2 sequences are SGHRS and YFSETQ. This chain's CDR3 is CASSFLAEGGNEQFF. The CDR3 DNA follows: TGCGCCAGCAGCTTCTTAGCGGAGGGAGGCAATGAGCAGTTCTTC.

This clonotype came up many times. The chain links TRBV5-1 to TRBJ1-4, with 7 bases identical to TRBD1. Germline V CDR1 and CDR2: SGHRS, YFSETQ. The J segment lost 5 bases and the V segment lost 0 bases, leaving 7 bases of the junction unmatched. The CDR3 totals 16 residues. CDR3: CASSLGVAGGNEKLFF. The CDR3 DNA is TGCGCCAGCAGCTTGGGAGTGGCAGGGGGAAATGAAAAACTGTTTTTT.

V usage is TRBV5-1 and J usage is TRBJ1-6, with 7 bases identical to TRBD1. Germline trimming cut 0 bases from V and 7 bases from J; bases unmatched to any gene: 4. This CDR3 spans 15 amino acids. Germline V gene lookup returns CDR1 SGHRS and CDR2 YFSETQ. DNA for the CDR3: TGCGCCAGCAGCTTGGCCGCAGGGGGGAATTCACCCCTCCACTTT. It yields the protein CASSLAAGGNSPLHF.

The CDR3 loop is CASSAQQGRSYEQYF. CDR3 bases: TGTGCCAGCAGCGCCCAACAGGGGCGCTCCTACGAGCAGTACTTC. The chain employs TRBV7-3 and TRBJ2-7, with TRBD1 identical over 7 bases. With 5 bases clipped from V and 0 bases from J, the junction kept 7 bases outside the gene matches. The CDR3 runs 15 residues. Looked up from germline, CDR1 is SGHTA and CDR2 is FQGTGA.

This clonotype was observed many times. DNA of the CDR3: TGCAGCGTACCGACTAGTTTCAATGAGCAGTTCTTC. Amino acids: CSVPTSFNEQFF. This chain connects TRBV29-1 to TRBJ2-1; possibly TRBD2 for D (6 bases). With 6 bases removed from V and 6 bases from J, the gap between germline ends came to 12 bases. The CDR3 covers 12 residues. CDR1 SQVTM and CDR2 ANQGSEA come from the germline V gene.

V gene TRBV10-3 combines with J gene TRBJ1-5, with D tentatively TRBD1 (5 bases). Germline CDR1 reads ENHRY; CDR2 reads SYGVKD. The V and J ends lost 0 bases and 2 bases respectively, with 5 bases between them. The CDR3 extends over 14 amino acids. The CDR3 spells CAISESTGNQPQHF. CDR3 nucleotide sequence: TGTGCCATCAGTGAGTCGACAGGCAATCAGCCCCAGCATTTT.

This clonotype was seen many times. The gene calls are TRBV29-1 and TRBJ2-6; no clear D. V shed 6 bases and J shed 1 base, with 4 bases lying between them. This CDR3 contains 12 residues. CDR1 and CDR2 from the germline V gene are SQVTM and ANQGSEA. CDR3 residues: CSVPSGANVLTF. The CDR3 nucleotides read TGCAGCGTCCCATCTGGGGCCAACGTCCTGACTTTC.

This clonotype was seen more than once but under ten times. V is TRBV10-3 and J is TRBJ2-5; D possibly corresponds to TRBD2 (6 bases). The germline V gene encodes CDR1 ENHRY and CDR2 SYGVKD. V gave up 2 bases and J gave up 5 bases, with 18 bases separating them. The CDR3 consists of 16 residues. CDR3 amino acids: CAISEGGTPQRETQYF. DNA for the CDR3: TGTGCCATCAGTGAGGGGGGGACTCCCCAAAGGGAGACCCAGTACTTC.

This clonotype was seen a few times. V and J are TRBV2 and TRBJ1-4; D gene ambiguous. The CDR3 is made up of 12 amino acids. CDR1 and CDR2 from the germline V gene are SNHLY and FYNNEI. V lost 3 bases and J lost 8, with 7 bases in between. The CDR3 DNA follows: TGTGCCAGCAGTGACCCTACAGAAAAACTGTTTTTT. Translation gives CASSDPTEKLFF.

This clonotype was detected many times. The chain combines TRBV29-1 with TRBJ2-1; the match to TRBD1 covers 7 bases. V dropped 4 bases and J dropped 7; count of bases not matched to a gene: 7. Per the germline V gene, CDR1 is SQVTM and CDR2 is ANQGSEA. The CDR3 is made up of 13 amino acids. As DNA, the CDR3 is TGCAGCGTTGGAACGACAGGGAAAAATGAGCAGTTCTTC. It yields the protein CSVGTTGKNEQFF.

J is TRBJ1-2 and V is TRBV7-9, with unresolved D. This CDR3 is 14 amino acids long. V was pared by 1 base and J by 6 bases, with 12 bases between. CDR1 and CDR2 (germline): SEHNR, FQNEAQ (reference sequence). The CDR3 DNA is TGTGCCAGCAGCTTAGAAGGGAGCGGCGATGGCTACACCTTC. Translation gives CASSLEGSGDGYTF.

CDR3 region: CASSLLSPGWGLTYEQYF. The CDR3 region has the DNA TGTGCCAGCAGCTTATTATCACCGGGCTGGGGATTGACCTACGAGCAGTACTTC. The chain combines TRBV11-1 with TRBJ2-7; D call uncertain. The V and J ends lost 2 bases and 2 bases respectively, with 22 bases between them. The CDR3 is made up of 18 amino acids. Germline V CDR1 and CDR2: SGHAT, FQDESV (reference sequence). Full variable domain (rest looked up from reference TRBV11-1 and TRBJ2-7): EAEVAQSPRYKITEKSQAVAFWCDPISGHATLYWYRQILGQGPELLVQFQDESVVDDSQLPKDRFSAERLKGVDSTLKIQPAELGDSAMYLCASSLLSPGWGLTYEQYFGPGTRLTVT.

This clonotype was found many times. J is TRBJ1-3 and V is TRBV29-1; D not resolved. This CDR3 region has 13 residues. Germline CDR1 is SQVTM and CDR2 is ANQGSEA. Trimming shortened V by 7 bases and J by 0 bases, and 10 bases separated the two germline ends. The CDR3 here is CSARSSSGNTIYF. CDR3 bases: TGCAGCGCCCGGTCTTCCTCTGGAAACACCATATATTTT.

The gene calls are TRBV5-1 and TRBJ2-1; 13 bases agree with TRBD2. The CDR3 runs to 16 residues. Germline V lookup: CDR1 SGHRS, CDR2 YFSETQ. V trimming: 2 bases; J trimming: 7 bases; junction bases outside the gene matches: 6. This CDR3 reads CASSFGLAGVVNEQFF. In nucleotides, the CDR3 is TGCGCCAGCAGCTTCGGACTAGCGGGAGTAGTTAATGAGCAGTTCTTC.